The 2 T cell receptor beta chains below come from one sample, sequenced in a study of identical twins. TCRdb re-derived calls from the 5' RACE reads in MiXCR, one entry per CDR3 protein. The table includes around 500,000 distinct CDR3 sequences, 14% detected once. These data were likewise used in another study, on yellow fever vaccine responses in identical twins.

Sequenced sample: CD4+ T cells sorted from blood. These TCRs come from a woman aged 18-35 years in good health.

The V call is TRBV20-1, the J call TRBJ2-3; 8 bases match TRBD2. Looked up from germline, CDR1 is DFQATT and CDR2 is SNEGSKA (reference sequence). The CDR3 spans 13 residues. V shed 3 bases, J shed 6 bases, and the junction held 5 bases outside the gene matches. The CDR3 nucleotides are TGCAGTGCTAGGATCGGGGGGGTTGATACGCAGTATTTT. It yields the protein CSARIGGVDTQYF.

This clonotype was observed a few times. CDR3 protein: CASSARGNNEQFF. The CDR3 DNA is TGTGCCAGCAGTGCTCGGGGTAACAATGAGCAGTTCTTC. The rearrangement links TRBV5-5 to TRBJ2-1; weak D call: TRBD2 (5 bases). Between the trimmed V and J ends, which lost 5 bases and 5 bases, there was a span of 11 bases. Germline-derived CDR1 and CDR2 are SGHKS and YYEKEE (reference sequence). The CDR3 is made up of 13 amino acids.